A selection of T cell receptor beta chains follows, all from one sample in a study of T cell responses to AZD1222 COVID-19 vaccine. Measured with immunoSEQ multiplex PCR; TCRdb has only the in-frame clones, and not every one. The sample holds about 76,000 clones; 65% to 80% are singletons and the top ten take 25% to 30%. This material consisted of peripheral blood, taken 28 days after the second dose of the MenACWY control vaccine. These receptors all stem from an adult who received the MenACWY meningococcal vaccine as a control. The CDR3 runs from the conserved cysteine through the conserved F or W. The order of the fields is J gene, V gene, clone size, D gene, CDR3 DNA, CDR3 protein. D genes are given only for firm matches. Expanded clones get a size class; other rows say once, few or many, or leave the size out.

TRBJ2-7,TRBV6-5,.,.,TGTGCCAGCAGTTCACGACTGGACGGGAGTGGTGAGCAGTACTTC,CASSSRLDGSGEQYF
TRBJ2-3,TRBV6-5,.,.,TGTGCCAGCAACGATCTAGTCACAGATACGCAGTATTTT,CASNDLVTDTQYF
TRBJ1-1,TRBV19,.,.,TGTGCCAGTGGGGGTATCGGCACTGAAGCTTTCTTT,CASGGIGTEAFF
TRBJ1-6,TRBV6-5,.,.,TGTGCCAGCAGCCGCCCTGAAGCATATAATTCACCCCTCCACTTT,CASSRPEAYNSPLHF
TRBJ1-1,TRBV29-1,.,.,TGCAGCGTTCGCCTAAACACTGAAGCTTTCTTT,CSVRLNTEAFF
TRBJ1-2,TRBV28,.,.,TGTGCCAGCAGCCGGGGTGGCGGCTATGGCTACACCTTC,CASSRGGGYGYTF
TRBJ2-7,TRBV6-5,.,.,TGTGCCAGCAGTTACGGTGGGGTTAGCTCCTACGAGCAGTACTTC,CASSYGGVSSYEQYF
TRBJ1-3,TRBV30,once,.,TGTGCCTGGAGTGTACGAGGTATCATTTCTGGAAACACCATATATTTT,CAWSVRGIISGNTIYF
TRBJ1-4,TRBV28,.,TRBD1,TGTGCCAGCACTTTAGCGGGACAGGGAGAAAAACTGTTTTTT,CASTLAGQGEKLFF
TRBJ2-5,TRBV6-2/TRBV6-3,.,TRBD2,TGTGCCAGCAGTTACTCGCCTAGCGGGGTGCAGGGAGAGACCCAGTACTTC,CASSYSPSGVQGETQYF
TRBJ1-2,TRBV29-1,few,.,TGCAGCGTTGAATCGGGGGGCTATGGCTACACCTTC,CSVESGGYGYTF
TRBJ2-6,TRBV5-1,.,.,TGCGCCAGCAGCTTTGACGGTGCTGGGGCCAACGTCCTGACTTTC,CASSFDGAGANVLTF
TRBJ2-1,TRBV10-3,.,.,TGTGCCATCAGTCTCCGGGACACCTACAATGAGCAGTTCTTC,CAISLRDTYNEQFF
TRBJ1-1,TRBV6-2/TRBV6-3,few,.,TGTGCCAGCAGTTACTCTAACCCGTTACCGGCTTTCTTT,CASSYSNPLPAFF
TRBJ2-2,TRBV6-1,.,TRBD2,TGTGCCAGCAGTGACGGAGCGGGGGCGAACACCGGGGAGCTGTTTTTT,CASSDGAGANTGELFF
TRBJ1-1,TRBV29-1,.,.,TGCAGCGTTGATCTTGGAGGTATCGGCACTGAAGCTTTCTTT,CSVDLGGIGTEAFF
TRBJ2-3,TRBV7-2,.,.,TGTGCCAGCAGCTTAGCGGGGGCCAACACAGATACGCAGTATTTT,CASSLAGANTDTQYF
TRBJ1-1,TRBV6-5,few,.,TGTGCCAGCAGAGGGACTACGCCGGACACTGAAGCTTTCTTT,CASRGTTPDTEAFF
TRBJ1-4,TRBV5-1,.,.,TGCGCCAGCAGCATCTCCGGGACCTCTAATGAAAAACTGTTTTTT,CASSISGTSNEKLFF
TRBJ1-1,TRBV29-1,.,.,TGCAGCGTTGCCAAGGACGGCACCCGTAACACTGAAGCTTTCTTT,CSVAKDGTRNTEAFF
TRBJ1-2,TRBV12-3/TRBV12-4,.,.,TGTGCCAGCAGTGTGGGACGGAGCGGGGGCTACACCTTC,CASSVGRSGGYTF
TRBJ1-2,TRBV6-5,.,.,TGTGCCAGCAGTAAGCAGGGCGGCTCTGATGGCTACACCTTC,CASSKQGGSDGYTF